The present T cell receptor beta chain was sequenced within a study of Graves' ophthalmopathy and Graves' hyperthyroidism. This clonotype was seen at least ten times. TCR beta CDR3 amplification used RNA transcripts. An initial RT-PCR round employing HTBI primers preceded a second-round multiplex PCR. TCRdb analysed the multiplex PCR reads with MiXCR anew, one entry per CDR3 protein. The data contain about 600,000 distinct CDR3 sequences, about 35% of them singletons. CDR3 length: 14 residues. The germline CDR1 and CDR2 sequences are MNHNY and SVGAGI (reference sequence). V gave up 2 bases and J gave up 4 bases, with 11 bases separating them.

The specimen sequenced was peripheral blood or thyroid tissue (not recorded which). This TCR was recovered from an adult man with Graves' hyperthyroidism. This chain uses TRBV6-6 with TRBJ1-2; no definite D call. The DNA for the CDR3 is TGTGCCAGCAGTTACCAACAATCCTTCTATGGCTACACCTTC. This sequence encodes CASSYQQSFYGYTF.